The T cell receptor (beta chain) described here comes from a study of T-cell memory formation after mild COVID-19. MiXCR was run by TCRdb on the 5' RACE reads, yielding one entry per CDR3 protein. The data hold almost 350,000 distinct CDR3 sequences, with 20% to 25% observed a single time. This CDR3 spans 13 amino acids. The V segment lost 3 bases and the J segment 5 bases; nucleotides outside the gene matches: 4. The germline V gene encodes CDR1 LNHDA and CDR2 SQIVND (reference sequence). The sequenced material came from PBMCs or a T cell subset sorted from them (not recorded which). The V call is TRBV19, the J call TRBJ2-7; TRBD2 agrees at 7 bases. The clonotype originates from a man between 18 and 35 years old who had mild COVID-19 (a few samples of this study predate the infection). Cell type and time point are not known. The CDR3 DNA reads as TGTGCCAGTAGTATGAGCGCGGGGGACGAGCAGTACTTC. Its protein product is CASSMSAGDEQYF.